This T cell receptor beta chain was sequenced in a study of PD-1 blockade in classical Hodgkin lymphoma. Whole-study results and caveats: At baseline, newly diagnosed patients reportedly showed less TCR diversity than healthy donors. No one has yet defined what causes the repertoire differences, which may be disease activity or prior therapy.

With V trimmed by 6 bases and J by 6 bases, 14 bases remained unmatched. Germline V lookup: CDR1 SQVTM, CDR2 ANQGSEA. The CDR3 runs to 15 residues. Worth noting for this clone: Its specificity is unknown.

TCRdb's copy holds only in-frame clones and misses some; the assay was immunoSEQ multiplex PCR. The data hold roughly 5,400 clones, with approximately 87% observed a single time. Documented time point: newly diagnosed, previously untreated cHL patient sample. CD8+ T cells were isolated from thawed PBMCs by magnetic negative selection. As a comparison, the study used PBMCs from newly diagnosed, untreated classical Hodgkin lymphoma. Sequenced sample: CD8+ T cells from blood. The rearrangement links TRBV29-1 to TRBJ2-1; 7 nucleotides align to TRBD2. This sequence originates from a human donor with classical Hodgkin lymphoma. CDR3 in amino acids: CSVTVERDMFNEQFF. CDR3 DNA sequence: TGCAGCGTGACCGTCGAGCGGGATATGTTCAATGAGCAGTTCTTC.